This T cell receptor beta chain derives from a study of CD8+CD57+ T cells in acquired aplastic anemia. Study information: The mean DNA yield obtained from sorted CD4+ and CD8+ cells came to 3.2 ug.

Profiling that covered TCR beta VDJ and CDR3 relied on genomic DNA as its template. TCRdb independently ran MiXCR on the reads; one entry per CDR3 protein. The table shows 75,000 to 100,000 distinct CDR3 sequences, with about 66% occurring only once. Between the trimmed V and J ends, which lost 7 bases and 0 bases, there was a span of 10 bases. Germline-derived CDR1 and CDR2 are LNHDA and SQIVND (reference sequence). This CDR3 is built from 14 residues. Patients selected for sequencing had displayed CD8+CD57+ cell expansion by flow cytometry. This TCR derives from a human donor with aplastic anemia. The sequenced material came from sorted CD4+, CD8+, or CD8+CD57+ T cells (not recorded which) from PBMCs. This chain connects TRBV19 to TRBJ1-5; no definite D call. CDR3 residues: CASTEFSSNQPQHF. In DNA, the CDR3 is TGTGCCAGTACCGAATTCAGTAGCAATCAGCCCCAGCATTTT.